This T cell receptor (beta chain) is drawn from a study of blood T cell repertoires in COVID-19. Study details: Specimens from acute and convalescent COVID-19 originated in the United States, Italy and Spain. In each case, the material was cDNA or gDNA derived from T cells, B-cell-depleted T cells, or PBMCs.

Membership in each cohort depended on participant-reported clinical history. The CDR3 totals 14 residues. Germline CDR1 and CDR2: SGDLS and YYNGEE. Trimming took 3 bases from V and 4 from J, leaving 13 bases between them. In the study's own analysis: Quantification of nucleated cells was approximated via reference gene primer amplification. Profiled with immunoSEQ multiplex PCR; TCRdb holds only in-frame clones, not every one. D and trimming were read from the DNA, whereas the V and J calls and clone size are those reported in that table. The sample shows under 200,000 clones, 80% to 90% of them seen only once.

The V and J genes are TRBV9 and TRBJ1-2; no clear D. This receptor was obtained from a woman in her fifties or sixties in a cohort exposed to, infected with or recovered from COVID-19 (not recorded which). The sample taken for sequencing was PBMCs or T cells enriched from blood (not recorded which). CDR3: CASSGDSSPYGYTF. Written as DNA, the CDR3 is TGTGCCAGCAGCGGAGACTCGAGTCCCTATGGCTACACCTTC.